This T cell receptor beta chain stems from a study of blood T cells in healthy people across ages (dated by TCRdb to the mid-2010s). For context, the study as a whole: In model experiments, roughly one uniquely barcoded TCR beta cDNA molecule per two T cells was captured by template switching. Four age groups were formed from the donors: young (average roughly 15 years), middle-aged (approximately 40), aged (62) and long-lived (roughly 81). To avoid experimental bias, donors of different ages were spread randomly across the sequencing lanes. Using deep sequencing normalized with unique cDNA molecular identifiers, the study measured how TCR beta repertoire diversity changes with age. For two donors (one aged 18 to 30 and one aged 80 or older), the study analyzed two additional independent replicas of 1 million unique cDNA reads from the same blood draw.

Systemically healthy Caucasian individuals from Russia, 39 in total and aged about 6 to 100 years, were included as donors. Each donor gave about 11 milliliters of peripheral blood, drawn into EDTA-treated Vacutainer tubes. PBMCs were isolated by Ficoll-Paque density-gradient centrifugation, with at least 7 million obtained per sample. Total RNA was extracted from PBMCs with Trizol reagent, with at least 5 micrograms obtained per sample. The percentages of naive CD45RAhigh/CD27high T cells were determined by flow cytometry on a PBMC aliquot from every donor. As encoded in the germline V gene (reference sequence), CDR1 is DFQATT while CDR2 is SNEGSKA. The CDR3 covers 13 residues, taking in both the cysteine and the phenylalanine. Here the CDR3 DNA is all that survives: 39 bases in frame from base 1. V and J are truncated by 7 bases and 5 bases respectively, leaving an intervening sequence of 16 bases.

The paper as a whole reports these results and caveats: The long-lived group showed more naive CD4+ T cells, fewer expanded clones and increased TCR diversity than the aged group, suggesting age selection. As age increased, observed TCR beta diversity per million T cells dropped in a roughly linear way, and a significant reduction was already evident by age 40. Donor CMV infection status was unknown, potentially confounding age-related changes in expanded clonotypes. Estimates of total diversity based on one million sequenced T cells were regarded as lower bounds and as underestimates. There was a strong correlation between observed TCR beta diversity and the percentage of naive T cells measured by flow cytometry. Bulk unsorted PBMC profiling prevented conclusive comparison of naive and antigen-experienced compartments.

The library was generated by 5' RACE. TCRdb records Illumina HiSeq 2500 as the sequencer. A second PCR of about 7 to 12 cycles was run with a J-beta primer mix and a sample-barcoded 5' primer. A unique molecular identifier was introduced onto each TCR beta cDNA molecule by a template-switch 5' adaptor carrying 12 random nucleotides. At least 3 million CDR3-containing paired-end reads were obtained from each sample. First-strand cDNA synthesis was performed from all RNA using the Mint cDNA synthesis kit, with priming by a TRBC-specific oligonucleotide. Following uracil-DNA glycosylase treatment, a first 18-cycle PCR with universal primers M1SS and BC2_uni_R was performed on all cDNA. As for how the authors treated the data: For normalization, 1 million high-quality reads, each with a distinct molecular identifier, were randomly selected from each sample. Instead of being binned into consensus sequences, reads with shared molecular identifiers were discarded. MiTCR, run with a Q25 quality threshold and the strictest error-elimination algorithm, handled CDR3 identification, clonotype clustering and error correction. Lower-bound total TCR beta diversity was estimated with a nonparametric unseen species model using Euler transformation. TCRdb took the public reads, trimmed them with fastp at Q25, ran MiXCR for clone calling and kept in-frame beta chains. Each entry is one CDR3 protein sequence, shown with its most common DNA and genes. The V and J calls were not made by the authors but by TCRdb's processing. A total of about 1.8 million distinct CDR3 sequences appear in this sample, about 50% of them only once. The ten largest clones add up to over 2% of the sample.

This clonotype has a handful of counts. This receptor's antigen is unknown. Base qualities are missing; no much larger clone stands one base away. This TCR was sampled from a woman in her forties in good health. The chain is made from TRBV20-1 and TRBJ2-3; tentative D gene TRBD2, with 6 bases matching. Sequences were obtained from blood. The nucleotide sequence reads TGCAGTGTCAGATCGGGGGATAGAGATACGCAGTATTTT. Translation gives CSVRSGDRDTQYF.